The rows below give T cell receptor beta chains drawn from one sample of a study of blood T cell repertoires in COVID-19. Clones were sequenced by immunoSEQ multiplex PCR, and TCRdb holds only the in-frame ones, with some missing. The sample has about 140,000 clones, approximately 85% seen once. The sample comprised peripheral blood. All receptors derive from a man aged 45-60 years with acute or convalescent COVID-19. Each CDR3 is given with its conserved first and last residue. A D gene is named only where the DNA matches it firmly. Clone size is given for some rows only: seen once, a few or many times, or a class if the clone is expanded.

v_gene: TRBV10-1; abundance: .; d_gene: .; j_gene: TRBJ2-2; CDR3nt: TGCGCCAGCAGTGAGGGGGGCGCTGGCACCGGGGAGCTGTTTTTT; CDR3aa: CASSEGGAGTGELFF
v_gene: TRBV4-1; abundance: .; d_gene: .; j_gene: TRBJ1-5; CDR3nt: TGCGCCAGCAGCCAAGATCTTGGCCGGCCCCAGCATTTT; CDR3aa: CASSQDLGRPQHF
v_gene: TRBV19; abundance: .; d_gene: .; j_gene: TRBJ1-4; CDR3nt: TGTGCCACCGGGACAATGTCTAATGAAAAACTGTTTTTT; CDR3aa: CATGTMSNEKLFF
v_gene: TRBV5-1; abundance: .; d_gene: .; j_gene: TRBJ1-6; CDR3nt: TGCGCCAGCAGCTTGGCCTTGAGTTCACCCCTCCACTTT; CDR3aa: CASSLALSSPLHF
v_gene: TRBV25-1; abundance: .; d_gene: TRBD1; j_gene: TRBJ1-2; CDR3nt: TGTGCCAGCAGTGAAAGAGGGGACAGGGGGCTAACTAACTATGGCTACACCTTC; CDR3aa: CASSERGDRGLTNYGYTF
v_gene: TRBV5-1; abundance: few; d_gene: .; j_gene: TRBJ2-7; CDR3nt: TGCGCCAGCAGCTTGGGCGAAGCCCCCTACGAGCAGTACTTC; CDR3aa: CASSLGEAPYEQYF
v_gene: TRBV15; abundance: .; d_gene: .; j_gene: TRBJ1-2; CDR3nt: TGTGCCACCAGCAGAGATCTTCCCAGTGGCTACACCTTC; CDR3aa: CATSRDLPSGYTF
v_gene: TRBV28; abundance: .; d_gene: TRBD1; j_gene: TRBJ1-2; CDR3nt: TGTGGATCTACACGGCAGGGGGCATGGGGCTACACCTTC; CDR3aa: CGSTRQGAWGYTF
v_gene: TRBV4-2; abundance: once; d_gene: .; j_gene: TRBJ1-5; CDR3nt: TGTGCCAGCAGCCACCAGTTTCATCAGCCCCAGCATTTT; CDR3aa: CASSHQFHQPQHF
v_gene: TRBV9; abundance: .; d_gene: .; j_gene: TRBJ1-4; CDR3nt: TGTGCCAGCAGCGTAGGTGGTTCCGGGGAAAAACTGTTTTTT; CDR3aa: CASSVGGSGEKLFF
v_gene: TRBV5-8; abundance: .; d_gene: .; j_gene: TRBJ2-6; CDR3nt: TGTGCCAGCAGCTTGGACCTCGAGGCCTTGGGGGCCAACGTCCTGACTTTC; CDR3aa: CASSLDLEALGANVLTF
v_gene: TRBV6-1; abundance: once; d_gene: .; j_gene: TRBJ1-3; CDR3nt: TGTGCCAGCAGTGAACTTCAGGGTTCTTCCTTCGATAACACCATATATTTT; CDR3aa: CASSELQGSSFDNTIYF
v_gene: TRBV5-1; abundance: .; d_gene: TRBD2; j_gene: TRBJ2-7; CDR3nt: TGCGCCAGCAGCTTGGCCGGGGCGGGAGAACACGAGCAGTACTTC; CDR3aa: CASSLAGAGEHEQYF
v_gene: TRBV12-3/TRBV12-4; abundance: .; d_gene: TRBD1; j_gene: TRBJ2-1; CDR3nt: TGTGCCAGCACGGACAGGGGCAATGAGCAGTTCTTC; CDR3aa: CASTDRGNEQFF
v_gene: TRBV6-1; abundance: once; d_gene: TRBD1; j_gene: TRBJ1-3; CDR3nt: TGTGCCAGCAGTGGCCGGGACAGGGCTAGTTTTGGAAACACCATATATTTT; CDR3aa: CASSGRDRASFGNTIYF
v_gene: TRBV18; abundance: .; d_gene: TRBD1; j_gene: TRBJ1-3; CDR3nt: TGTGCCAGCTCAACCCGGACAGGGATGGAAGGAAACACCATATATTTT; CDR3aa: CASSTRTGMEGNTIYF
v_gene: TRBV5-4; abundance: .; d_gene: TRBD2; j_gene: TRBJ2-2; CDR3nt: TGTGCCAGCAGCATAGGACTAGCGGGAGGGAATAGGGGCACCGGGGAGCTGTTTTTT; CDR3aa: CASSIGLAGGNRGTGELFF
v_gene: TRBV25-1; abundance: .; d_gene: TRBD1; j_gene: TRBJ2-7; CDR3nt: TGTGCCAGCAACCGACAGGGGAAAACCTACGAGCAGTACTTC; CDR3aa: CASNRQGKTYEQYF
v_gene: TRBV7-9; abundance: .; d_gene: .; j_gene: TRBJ2-7; CDR3nt: TGTGCCAGCAGCTCCTACTACGAGCAGTACTTC; CDR3aa: CASSSYYEQYF
v_gene: TRBV28; abundance: .; d_gene: TRBD1; j_gene: TRBJ1-5; CDR3nt: TGTGCCAGCAGGGGACAGGGTCAGCCCCAGCATTTT; CDR3aa: CASRGQGQPQHF
v_gene: TRBV18; abundance: .; d_gene: TRBD1; j_gene: TRBJ1-2; CDR3nt: TGTGCCAGCGTTCCGGGACAGGGCTTAGGCTATGGCTACACCTTC; CDR3aa: CASVPGQGLGYGYTF
v_gene: TRBV5-8; abundance: few; d_gene: .; j_gene: TRBJ2-1; CDR3nt: TGTGCCAGCAGCCAGGGGGACTGGCACAATGAGCAGTTCTTC; CDR3aa: CASSQGDWHNEQFF
v_gene: TRBV10-2; abundance: .; d_gene: TRBD2; j_gene: TRBJ2-1; CDR3nt: TGCGCCAGCAGACTAAGCGGGACTTATAACAATGAGCAGTTCTTC; CDR3aa: CASRLSGTYNNEQFF
v_gene: TRBV7-9; abundance: few; d_gene: TRBD1; j_gene: TRBJ2-7; CDR3nt: TGTGCCAGCAGCTCCCGGGACAGACTTATATACGAGCAGTACTTC; CDR3aa: CASSSRDRLIYEQYF
v_gene: TRBV11-2; abundance: .; d_gene: .; j_gene: TRBJ2-7; CDR3nt: TGTGCCAGCAGCTTATTTGGACACGTTAACTACGAGCAGTACTTC; CDR3aa: CASSLFGHVNYEQYF
v_gene: TRBV18; abundance: .; d_gene: TRBD1; j_gene: TRBJ1-1; CDR3nt: TGTGCCAGCTCCACTCGCGTAGGACAGGGAGACACTGAAGCTTTCTTT; CDR3aa: CASSTRVGQGDTEAFF
v_gene: TRBV6-5; abundance: .; d_gene: .; j_gene: TRBJ2-6; CDR3nt: TGTGCGATCGCACTATCTGGGGCCAACGTCCTGACTTTC; CDR3aa: CAIALSGANVLTF
v_gene: TRBV6-6; abundance: once; d_gene: TRBD2; j_gene: TRBJ2-1; CDR3nt: TGTGCCAGCAGGACTAGCGGGAGGTACAATGAGCAGTTCTTC; CDR3aa: CASRTSGRYNEQFF
v_gene: TRBV18; abundance: .; d_gene: TRBD2; j_gene: TRBJ2-1; CDR3nt: TGTGCCAGCTCACCACCAGGCGGGGGGAATGTCAATGAGCAGTTCTTC; CDR3aa: CASSPPGGGNVNEQFF
v_gene: TRBV3-1/TRBV3-2; abundance: .; d_gene: .; j_gene: TRBJ1-2; CDR3nt: TGTGCCAGCAGCCAAGATACGGAGGGTGAAAGGGGCTACACCTTC; CDR3aa: CASSQDTEGERGYTF
v_gene: TRBV7-2; abundance: .; d_gene: .; j_gene: TRBJ2-3; CDR3nt: TGTGCCAGCAGCTCAAAAGGGACAACCCGATCCGGGGATACGCAGTATTTT; CDR3aa: CASSSKGTTRSGDTQYF
v_gene: TRBV10-1; abundance: .; d_gene: .; j_gene: TRBJ2-1; CDR3nt: TGCGCCAGCAGTGATTCTAGCGTATCCCACAATGAGCAGTTCTTC; CDR3aa: CASSDSSVSHNEQFF
v_gene: TRBV11-2; abundance: .; d_gene: .; j_gene: TRBJ2-5; CDR3nt: TGTGCCAGCAGCCATTTGGGGGGAGACAGGACCCAGTACTTC; CDR3aa: CASSHLGGDRTQYF
v_gene: TRBV3-1/TRBV3-2; abundance: .; d_gene: TRBD2; j_gene: TRBJ2-7; CDR3nt: TGTGCCAGCAGCCTGGGGACTAGCGGGATTCCCTACGAGCAGTACTTC; CDR3aa: CASSLGTSGIPYEQYF
v_gene: TRBV18; abundance: once; d_gene: TRBD1; j_gene: TRBJ2-2; CDR3nt: TGTGCCAGCTCACGCTACCGGGACAGGGTCACTAACACCGGGGAGCTGTTTTTT; CDR3aa: CASSRYRDRVTNTGELFF
v_gene: TRBV9; abundance: .; d_gene: TRBD1; j_gene: TRBJ2-1; CDR3nt: TGTGCCAGCAGCGTAGGGGGGACAGCCCGCAACAATGAGCAGTTCTTC; CDR3aa: CASSVGGTARNNEQFF
v_gene: TRBV19; abundance: .; d_gene: .; j_gene: TRBJ1-1; CDR3nt: TGTGCCACCCCAAGGGGTCCCCAAATGAACACTGAAGCTTTCTTT; CDR3aa: CATPRGPQMNTEAFF
v_gene: TRBV9; abundance: .; d_gene: TRBD1; j_gene: TRBJ2-1; CDR3nt: TGTGCCAGCAGCGTCCTAGACAGGGGTCTCCGGTACAATGAGCAGTTCTTC; CDR3aa: CASSVLDRGLRYNEQFF
v_gene: TRBV20-1; abundance: once; d_gene: .; j_gene: TRBJ1-2; CDR3nt: TGCAGTGCTAGGGAGGACTATGGCTACACCTTC; CDR3aa: CSAREDYGYTF
v_gene: TRBV2; abundance: .; d_gene: .; j_gene: TRBJ1-6; CDR3nt: TGTGCCAGCAGCGCGACAGGCCCGGGGAATTCACCCCTCCACTTT; CDR3aa: CASSATGPGNSPLHF
v_gene: TRBV6-5; abundance: .; d_gene: TRBD1; j_gene: TRBJ2-3; CDR3nt: TGTGCCAGTAAAGAAGGGACAGGCACAGATACGCAGTATTTT; CDR3aa: CASKEGTGTDTQYF
v_gene: TRBV19; abundance: few; d_gene: TRBD1; j_gene: TRBJ2-7; CDR3nt: TGTGCCAGTAGTACAGGGACAGGGGGCGCCGAGCAGTACTTC; CDR3aa: CASSTGTGGAEQYF